This TCR beta chain appears in the sequencing data of a study of blood T cell repertoires in COVID-19. About the study: The analysed material was cDNA or gDNA that came from T cells, B-cell-depleted T cells, or PBMCs.

Produced via immunoSEQ multiplex PCR; TCRdb's table is partial and in-frame only. The table records over 25,000 clones, about nine tenths of them present only once. The length of the CDR3 is 15 residues. The ends lost 3 bases at V and 1 base at J; junction bases unmatched: 4. Germline CDR1 KGHSH, CDR2 LQKENI. J is TRBJ1-1 and V is TRBV18; TRBD1 matches at 8 bases. The clonotype originates from a human donor with active COVID-19. The donor label of this sample is uncertain. The material sequenced was peripheral blood. The CDR3: CASSPLDRGNTEAFF. As DNA, the CDR3 is TGTGCCAGCTCACCTTTAGACAGGGGGAACACTGAAGCTTTCTTT.